Each of the 28 T cell receptor beta chains below was sequenced from the same sample in a study of T cells in Graves' hyperthyroidism and ophthalmopathy. There were TCR beta CDR3 regions amplified from RNA transcripts. First-round RT-PCR targeting the TCR CDR3 was performed with the HTBI primer set. MiXCR was run by TCRdb on the multiplex PCR reads, yielding one entry per CDR3 protein. The sample consists of about 300,000 distinct CDR3 sequences, 20% to 25% of them appearing once. The sequenced sample was blood. The receptor set was obtained from a middle-aged man with Graves' hyperthyroidism that later progressed to Graves' ophthalmopathy.

At least ten counts were recorded for this clonotype. The chain links TRBV7-9 to TRBJ2-7; 9 nucleotides agree with TRBD1. CDR1 SEHNR and CDR2 FQNEAQ come from the germline V gene (reference sequence). The J segment lost 3 bases and the V segment lost 4 bases, leaving 7 bases of the junction unmatched. The CDR3 is 15 amino acids. In DNA form, the CDR3 reads TGTGCCAGCAGCTCGCCGGGACAGGGTATCTACGAGCAGTACTTC. Translation: CASSSPGQGIYEQYF.

This clonotype occurred many times. This chain uses TRBV7-2 with TRBJ1-1, with a tentative D call TRBD1 (6 bases). Trimming pared 6 bases from V and 11 bases from J, leaving 19 bases between. Germline lookup yields CDR1 SGHTA and CDR2 FQGNSA. This CDR3 region has 13 residues. CDR3 in DNA: TGTGCCAGCAGTTCACAACAGGGTTGGAGGGCTTTCTTT. It encodes CASSSQQGWRAFF. Variable domain in full (rest from reference TRBV7-2 and TRBJ1-1): GAGVSQSPSNKVTEKGKDVELRCDPISGHTALYWYRQSLGQGLEFLIYFQGNSAPDKSGLPSDRFSAERTGGSVSTLTIQRTQQEDSAVYLCASSSQQGWRAFFGQGTRLTVV.

The chain has TRBV29-1 and TRBJ2-5; D perhaps matches TRBD2 (6 bases). The CDR3 extends over 14 amino acids. Germline V lookup: CDR1 SQVTM, CDR2 ANQGSEA. V lost 3 bases to trimming and J lost 2 bases, with 13 bases between them. CDR3 loop: CSVDDVTRQETQYF. The CDR3 nucleotides read TGCAGCGTTGACGACGTGACTAGGCAAGAGACCCAGTACTTC.

This clonotype was seen many times. This chain uses TRBV11-2 with TRBJ2-5; D uncertain. Germline values: CDR1 SGHAT, CDR2 FQNNGV. There are 15 residues in the CDR3. V gave up 1 base and J gave up 5 bases, with 14 bases separating them. This CDR3 reads CASSLGFPSEETQYF. CDR3 bases: TGTGCCAGCAGCTTAGGGTTTCCTAGTGAGGAGACCCAGTACTTC.

This clonotype was picked up many times. One base away lies a much larger clone, so this may be a sequencing read error. V usage is TRBV6-1 and J usage is TRBJ2-4, with D possibly being TRBD2 (5 bases). The CDR3 extends over 13 amino acids. CDR1 and CDR2 from the germline V gene are MNHNS and SASEGT. The CDR3 loop is CASSDLANNIQYF. CDR3 sequence (DNA): TGTGCCAGTTCGGACCTAGCCAATAACATTCAGTACTTC.

This clonotype has ten or more counts. The chain has TRBV2 and TRBJ1-6; possible D gene TRBD1, 6 bases. The CDR3 loop spans 19 amino acids. V was trimmed by 6 bases and J by 5 bases, leaving 26 bases between them. CDR1 is SNHLY and CDR2 is FYNNEI in the germline V gene. For the CDR3, the DNA is TGTGCCAGCAGGAAGTGGGGACACTGGTTCCCCGGACATAATTCACCCCTCCACTTT. Protein: CASRKWGHWFPGHNSPLHF.

This clonotype was seen repeatedly, ten times or more. The junction does not match germline at one end; this may be a read error. The chain joins TRBV12-3 or TRBV12-4 to TRBJ1-5; a weak D match, TRBD1 (5 bases). The CDR3 contains 13 residues. CDR3 sequence reads: CASSFRGDQPQHF. DNA for the CDR3: TGCGCCAGCAGTTTTCGGGGGGATCAGCCCCAGCATTTT.

The V gene is TRBV27, the J gene TRBJ1-1, with TRBD1 as a possible D gene (5 bases). Germline lookup yields CDR1 MNHEY and CDR2 SMNVEV (reference sequence). This CDR3 contains 14 residues. Trimming shortened V by 5 bases and J by 6 bases, and 16 bases separated the two germline ends. The CDR3 bases are TGTGCCAGCAGTACTCCCGGGGCGACGGCTGAAGCTTTCTTT. This encodes CASSTPGATAEAFF.

This clonotype was counted ten times or more. The chain couples TRBV30 to TRBJ2-5, with 8 nucleotides matching TRBD1. CDR3 length equals 13 residues. V lost 4 bases to trimming and J lost 4 bases; unmatched junction nucleotides: 5. Germline V gives CDR1 GTSNPN, CDR2 SVGIG (reference sequence). CDR3 region: CAWNSGQGETQYF. The CDR3 DNA reads as TGTGCCTGGAACTCCGGACAGGGAGAGACCCAGTACTTC.

The rearrangement links TRBV9 to TRBJ2-5; 8 nucleotides match TRBD2. Per germline, CDR1 SGDLS and CDR2 YYNGEE. V lost 2 bases and J lost 2; bases outside the gene matches: 5. The CDR3 covers 15 residues. The CDR3 nucleotides are TGTGCCAGCAGCGTCGGGGGGGCTGGTCAAGAGACCCAGTACTTC. Translation gives CASSVGGAGQETQYF.

The V call is TRBV28, the J call TRBJ2-5; possible D gene TRBD2, 5 bases. This CDR3 has 14 residues. V was trimmed by 2 bases and J by 7 bases, leaving 14 bases between them. CDR1 MDHEN and CDR2 SYDVKM come from the germline V gene. The CDR3 loop is CASSLSLGGWTQYF. The CDR3, as DNA: TGTGCCAGCAGTTTAAGCCTCGGCGGGTGGACCCAGTACTTC.

This clonotype was observed at least ten times. The gene calls are TRBV6-1 and TRBJ1-2, with 9 nucleotides matching TRBD1. V trimming: 6 bases; J trimming: 4 bases; junction bases outside the gene matches: 9. The germline V gene encodes CDR1 MNHNS and CDR2 SASEGT. This CDR3 is 15 amino acids long. The CDR3 DNA reads TGTGCCAGCAGCCCACCGGGACAGGGATCCTATGGCTACACCTTC. Residues: CASSPPGQGSYGYTF.

There are many counts of this clonotype. This chain uses TRBV5-6 with TRBJ2-3; D is unclear. Trimming removed 1 base from V and 4 bases from J, with 7 bases in between. This CDR3 is built from 13 residues. The germline V gene encodes CDR1 SGHDT and CDR2 YYEEEE. This CDR3 is CASSLFRADTQYF. Here the CDR3 DNA reads TGTGCCAGCAGCTTGTTTAGGGCAGATACGCAGTATTTT.

This clonotype was counted ten times or more. In nucleotides, the CDR3 is TGTGCCAGCTCACCCGAACGGTACTCTGGGGCCAACGTCCTGACTTTC. Protein sequence: CASSPERYSGANVLTF. V gene TRBV18 combines with J gene TRBJ2-6; D call uncertain. The CDR3 runs 16 residues. Germline V lookup: CDR1 KGHSH, CDR2 LQKENI. Trimming removed 3 bases at V and 0 bases at J, with 9 bases between.

This clonotype was seen ten or more times. The germline gene is not matched at one end of the junction; a read error may be the cause. The genes are TRBV5-1 and TRBJ1-3; no clear D. This CDR3 contains 14 residues. Germline lookup yields CDR1 SGHRS and CDR2 YFSETQ. CDR3 bases: TGTGCCAGCAGCTTAGGGAGCTCTGGAAACACCATATATTTT. It is translated as CASSLGSSGNTIYF.

In its sample, this clonotype was seen many times. J is TRBJ1-2 and V is TRBV9; D might be TRBD1 (5 bases). Germline loops: CDR1 SGDLS, CDR2 YYNGEE. The CDR3 contains 16 residues. The V end was cut by 4 bases, the J end by 2 bases, with 18 bases between. CDR3 nucleotides: TGTGCCAGCAGCCAACGCGGACAAGATCTCAACTATGGCTACACCTTC. Translating it yields CASSQRGQDLNYGYTF.

This clonotype was recorded many times. V gene TRBV19 combines with J gene TRBJ2-6; weak D call: TRBD1 (6 bases). Germline values: CDR1 LNHDA, CDR2 SQIVND (reference sequence). The CDR3 loop spans 17 amino acids. Trimming took off 5 bases at V and 0 bases at J, with 14 bases between the two ends. The CDR3: CASSGQSLSSGANVLTF. The CDR3 DNA sequence: TGTGCCAGTAGTGGACAGAGCCTCTCCTCTGGGGCCAACGTCCTGACTTTC.

This clonotype was recorded at least ten times. The V call is TRBV7-9, the J call TRBJ1-1; D is unclear. Trimming stripped 5 bases from V and 2 bases from J, with 15 bases between. CDR1 is SEHNR, CDR2 FQNEAQ, per germline (reference sequence). The CDR3 sequence is 15 residues long. The CDR3 DNA reads as TGTGCCAGCAGCCAACTCCTGGGATCTAACACTGAAGCTTTCTTT. Amino acids: CASSQLLGSNTEAFF.

This clonotype was recorded many times. This chain uses TRBV2 with TRBJ2-6; weak D call: TRBD1 (5 bases). The CDR3 is 16 amino acids. V dropped 6 bases and J dropped 2 bases, with 14 bases sitting between them. Germline CDR1 and CDR2: SNHLY and FYNNEI. The CDR3: CASSSSGAPGANVLTF. The CDR3 coding sequence is TGTGCCAGCAGCTCGTCTGGGGCCCCTGGGGCCAACGTCCTGACTTTC.

There are a few counts of this clonotype. The junction and the germline gene differ at one end; a read error may be behind it. The V gene is TRBV19, the J gene TRBJ2-7; the D gene is possibly TRBD1 (6 bases). CDR3 size: 16 residues. CDR1 and CDR2 from the germline V gene are LNHDA and SQIVND (reference sequence). Here the CDR3 reads CASSIGTEPASNEQYF. The CDR3 region has the DNA TGTGCCAGTAGTATAGGGACAGAACCGGCCTCCAACGAGCAGTACTTC.

This clonotype was recorded at least ten times. This chain's CDR3 is CASSFYTEAFF. Written as DNA, the CDR3 is TGTGCCAGCAGTTTCTACACTGAAGCTTTCTTT. The chain joins TRBV6-5 to TRBJ1-1; D unresolved. The CDR3 is 11 residues long. The germline CDR1 and CDR2 sequences are MNHEY and SVGAGI. Trimming stripped 4 bases from V and 3 bases from J, with 3 bases between.

The sample holds many counts of this clonotype. The CDR3 coding sequence is TGCAGTGCTAGGCATGTAGCGGGATGGGCTTACGAGCAGTACTTC. Residues: CSARHVAGWAYEQYF. J is TRBJ2-7 and V is TRBV20-1; 8 positions agree with TRBD2. The CDR3 spans 15 residues. The germline gives CDR1 DFQATT, CDR2 SNEGSKA (reference sequence). V was pared by 3 bases and J by 4 bases, with 11 bases of the junction left unmatched.

The genes are TRBV5-1 and TRBJ1-2; D remains ambiguous. Germline V CDR1 and CDR2: SGHRS, YFSETQ. With 0 bases removed from V and 3 bases from J, the gap between germline ends came to 9 bases. The CDR3 runs to 14 residues. CDR3 DNA sequence: TGCGCCAGCAGCTTGGAACGGGGTTACTATGGCTACACCTTC. It is translated as CASSLERGYYGYTF.

This clonotype was found once. Compared with germline, one end of the junction differs, possibly owing to a read error. This chain links TRBV6-2 or TRBV6-3 with TRBJ2-7; D gene ambiguous. Germline V gene data show CDR1 as MNHEY and CDR2 as SVGEGT. This CDR3 comprises 16 residues. The CDR3 protein is CASSTLTRLRSVEQHF. The CDR3, as DNA: TGTGCCAGCAGTACCCTCACCCGACTTCGATCCGTTGAGCAGCACTTC.

The rearrangement joins TRBV6-5 to TRBJ2-7; 8 bases agree with TRBD1. The germline CDR1 and CDR2 sequences are MNHEY and SVGAGI. The junction had 10 bases not matched to a gene; V was cut back by 7 bases and J by 5 bases. CDR3 size: 14 residues. This chain's CDR3 is CASTSRDRPHEQYF. As DNA, the CDR3 is TGTGCCAGCACTTCCCGGGACAGGCCGCACGAGCAGTACTTC.

This rearrangement joins TRBV28 to TRBJ2-5, with a tentative D call TRBD1 (6 bases). Germline V gene data show CDR1 as MDHEN and CDR2 as SYDVKM. CDR3 length: 13 residues. The germline V and J ends were trimmed by 4 bases and 9 bases, with 15 bases remaining between them. The CDR3 nucleotides read TGTGCCAGCAGTTCGCCAACGCCAGGGGCCCAGTACTTC. Protein sequence: CASSSPTPGAQYF.

This clonotype was seen at least ten times. The rearrangement links TRBV6-1 to TRBJ1-3; the D is unclear. The CDR3 extends over 15 amino acids. The V end was cut by 5 bases, the J end by 2 bases, with 13 bases between. Germline assignment: CDR1 MNHNS and CDR2 SASEGT. CDR3 region: CASSPRVGAGNTIYF. The CDR3 region has the DNA TGTGCCAGCAGTCCCCGTGTAGGAGCTGGAAACACCATATATTTT.

In this sample, this clonotype turned up once. This chain links TRBV30 with TRBJ2-7, with TRBD2 matching 9 bases. J gave up 1 base and V 1 base, and 2 bases lay outside the gene matches. Germline V gives CDR1 GTSNPN, CDR2 SVGIG (reference sequence). The CDR3 sequence is 14 residues long. The CDR3 DNA is TGTGCCTGGAGTGCCACTAGCGGGTCCTACGAGCAGTACTTC. This translates into CAWSATSGSYEQYF.